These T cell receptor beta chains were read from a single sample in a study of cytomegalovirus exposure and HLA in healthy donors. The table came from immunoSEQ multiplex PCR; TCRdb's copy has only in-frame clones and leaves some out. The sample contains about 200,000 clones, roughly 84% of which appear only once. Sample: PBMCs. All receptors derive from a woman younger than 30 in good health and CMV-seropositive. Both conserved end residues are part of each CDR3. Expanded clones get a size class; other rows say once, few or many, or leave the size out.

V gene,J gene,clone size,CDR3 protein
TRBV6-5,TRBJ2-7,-,CASSLTAGTSYEQYF
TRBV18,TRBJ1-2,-,CASSLSPDRVQRYGYTF
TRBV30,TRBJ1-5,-,CAWSYQWNPQAYQPQHF
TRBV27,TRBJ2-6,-,CASSLRGPSSGANVLTF
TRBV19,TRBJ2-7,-,CASKIGGLGYYEQYF
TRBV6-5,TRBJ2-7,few,CASRWTVHRHEQYF
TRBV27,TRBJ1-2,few,CASWDRGNYGYTF
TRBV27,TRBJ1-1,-,CASSNGGRLNTEAFF
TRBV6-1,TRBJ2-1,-,CASSGQGQSNEQFF
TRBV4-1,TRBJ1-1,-,CASRGQGMNTEAFF
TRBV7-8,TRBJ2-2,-,CASRTRQGPNTGELFF
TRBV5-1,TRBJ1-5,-,CASSLTGGHQPQHF